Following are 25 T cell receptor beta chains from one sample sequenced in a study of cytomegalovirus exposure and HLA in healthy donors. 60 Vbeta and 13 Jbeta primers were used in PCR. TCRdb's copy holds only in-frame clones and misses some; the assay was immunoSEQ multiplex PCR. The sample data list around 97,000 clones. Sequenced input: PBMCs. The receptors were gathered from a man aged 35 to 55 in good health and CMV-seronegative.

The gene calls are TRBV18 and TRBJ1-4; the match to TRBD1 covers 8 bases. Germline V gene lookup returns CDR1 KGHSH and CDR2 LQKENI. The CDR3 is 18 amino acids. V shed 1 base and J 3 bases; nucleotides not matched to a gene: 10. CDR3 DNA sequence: TGTGCCAGCTCACCACGACCCGTTACAGGGGGTGCTAATGAAAAACTGTTTTTT. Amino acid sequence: CASSPRPVTGGANEKLFF.

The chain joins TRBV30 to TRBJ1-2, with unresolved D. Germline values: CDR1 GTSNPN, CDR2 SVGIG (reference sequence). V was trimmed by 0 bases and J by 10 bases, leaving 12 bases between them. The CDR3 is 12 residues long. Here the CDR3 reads CAWSVRATDYTF. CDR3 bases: TGTGCCTGGAGTGTACGAGCTACTGACTACACCTTC.

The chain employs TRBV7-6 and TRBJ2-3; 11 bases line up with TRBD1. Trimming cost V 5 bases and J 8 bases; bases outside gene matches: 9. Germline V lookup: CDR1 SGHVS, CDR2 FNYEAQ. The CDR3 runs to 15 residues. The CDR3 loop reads CASSTGQGGPGTQYF. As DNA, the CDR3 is TGTGCCAGCAGCACGGGACAGGGGGGCCCGGGTACGCAGTATTTT.

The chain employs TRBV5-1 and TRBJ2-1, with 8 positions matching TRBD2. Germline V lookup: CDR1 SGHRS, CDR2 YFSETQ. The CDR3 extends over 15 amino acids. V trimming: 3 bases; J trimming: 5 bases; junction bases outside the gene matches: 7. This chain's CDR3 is CASSSGLGLNNEQFF. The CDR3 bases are TGCGCCAGCAGCTCGGGACTAGGTCTAAACAATGAGCAGTTCTTC.

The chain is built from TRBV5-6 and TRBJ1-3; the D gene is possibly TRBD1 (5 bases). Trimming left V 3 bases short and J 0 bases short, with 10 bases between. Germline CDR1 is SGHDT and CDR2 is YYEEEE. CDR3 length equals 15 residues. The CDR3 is CASSWGRFSGNTIYF. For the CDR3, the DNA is TGTGCCAGCAGCTGGGGGAGGTTCTCTGGAAACACCATATATTTT.

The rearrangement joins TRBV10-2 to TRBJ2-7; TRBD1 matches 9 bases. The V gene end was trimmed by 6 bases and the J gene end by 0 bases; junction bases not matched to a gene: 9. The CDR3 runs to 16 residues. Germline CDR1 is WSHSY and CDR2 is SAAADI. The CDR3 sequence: CASRSPGQGHSYEQYF. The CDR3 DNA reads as TGCGCCAGCAGATCGCCGGGACAGGGACACTCCTACGAGCAGTACTTC.

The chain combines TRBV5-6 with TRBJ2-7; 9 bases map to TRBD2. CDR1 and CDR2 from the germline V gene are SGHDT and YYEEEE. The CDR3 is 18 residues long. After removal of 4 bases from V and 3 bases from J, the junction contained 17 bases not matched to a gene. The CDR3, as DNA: TGTGCCAGCAGCCCGGCTCCGGGGGCCAGCGGGAGGTTCTACGAGCAGTACTTC. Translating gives CASSPAPGASGRFYEQYF.

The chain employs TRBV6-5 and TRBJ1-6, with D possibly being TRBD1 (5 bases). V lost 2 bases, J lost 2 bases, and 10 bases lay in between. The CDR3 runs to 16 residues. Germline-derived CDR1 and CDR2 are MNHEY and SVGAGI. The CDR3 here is CASSYEGRAYNSPLHF. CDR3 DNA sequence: TGTGCCAGCAGTTACGAGGGGAGGGCCTATAATTCACCCCTCCACTTT.

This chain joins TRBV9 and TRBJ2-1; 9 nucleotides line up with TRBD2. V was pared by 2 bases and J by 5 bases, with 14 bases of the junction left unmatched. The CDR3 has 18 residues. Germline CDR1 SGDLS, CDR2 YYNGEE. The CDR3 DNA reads TGTGCCAGCAGCGTTGGTAGCGGGAGCAGACTACGGGACAATGAGCAGTTCTTC. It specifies CASSVGSGSRLRDNEQFF.

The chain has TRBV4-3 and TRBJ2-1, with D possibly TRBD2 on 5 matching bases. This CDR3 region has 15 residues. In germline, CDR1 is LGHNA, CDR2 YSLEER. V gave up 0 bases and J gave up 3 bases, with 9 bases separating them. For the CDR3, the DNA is TGCGCCAGCAGCCAAGAGAGAAGCGGCTACAATGAGCAGTTCTTC. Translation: CASSQERSGYNEQFF.

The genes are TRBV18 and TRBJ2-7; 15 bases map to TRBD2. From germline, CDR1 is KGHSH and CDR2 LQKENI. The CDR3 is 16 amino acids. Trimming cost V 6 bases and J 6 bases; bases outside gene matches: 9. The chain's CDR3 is CASSSGTSGRFGEQYF. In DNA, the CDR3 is TGTGCCAGCTCCTCCGGGACTAGCGGGAGGTTCGGCGAGCAGTACTTC.

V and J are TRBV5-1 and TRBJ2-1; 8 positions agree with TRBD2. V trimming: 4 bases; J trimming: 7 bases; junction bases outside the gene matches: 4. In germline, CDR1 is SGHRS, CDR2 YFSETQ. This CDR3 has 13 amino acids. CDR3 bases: TGCGCCAGCAGCCCGGGACTAGAGAATGAGCAGTTCTTC. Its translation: CASSPGLENEQFF.

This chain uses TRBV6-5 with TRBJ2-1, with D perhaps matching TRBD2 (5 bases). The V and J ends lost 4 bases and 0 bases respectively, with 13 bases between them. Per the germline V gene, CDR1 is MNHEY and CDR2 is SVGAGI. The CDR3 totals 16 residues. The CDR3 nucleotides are TGTGCCAGCAGTTCCCCGGACTCCAGCTCCTACAATGAGCAGTTCTTC. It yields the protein CASSSPDSSSYNEQFF.

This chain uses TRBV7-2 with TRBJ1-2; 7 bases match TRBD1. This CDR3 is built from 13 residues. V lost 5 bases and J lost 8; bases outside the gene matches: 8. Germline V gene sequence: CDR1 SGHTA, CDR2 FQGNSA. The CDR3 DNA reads TGTGCCAGCAGCGGTCCGACAGGGCACGGCTACACCTTC. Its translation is CASSGPTGHGYTF.

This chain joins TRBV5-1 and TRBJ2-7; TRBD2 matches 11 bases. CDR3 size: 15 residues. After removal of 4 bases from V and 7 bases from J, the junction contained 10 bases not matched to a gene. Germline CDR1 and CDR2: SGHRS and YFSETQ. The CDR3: CASSQLAGAEDEQYF. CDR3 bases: TGCGCCAGCAGCCAACTAGCGGGAGCTGAAGATGAGCAGTACTTC.

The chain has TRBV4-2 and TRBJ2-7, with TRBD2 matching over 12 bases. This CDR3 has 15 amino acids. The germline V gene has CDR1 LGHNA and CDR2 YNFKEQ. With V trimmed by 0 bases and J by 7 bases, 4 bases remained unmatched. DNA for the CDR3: TGTGCCAGCAGCCAAGATCGACTAGCGGGAGCGGAGCAGTACTTC. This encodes CASSQDRLAGAEQYF.

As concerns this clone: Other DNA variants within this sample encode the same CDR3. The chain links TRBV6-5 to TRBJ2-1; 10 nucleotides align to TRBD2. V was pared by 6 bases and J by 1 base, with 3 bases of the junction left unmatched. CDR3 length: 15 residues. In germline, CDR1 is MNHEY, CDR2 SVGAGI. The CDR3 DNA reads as TGTGCCAGCAGGCGGACTAGCGGTTCCTACAATGAGCAGTTCTTC. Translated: CASRRTSGSYNEQFF.

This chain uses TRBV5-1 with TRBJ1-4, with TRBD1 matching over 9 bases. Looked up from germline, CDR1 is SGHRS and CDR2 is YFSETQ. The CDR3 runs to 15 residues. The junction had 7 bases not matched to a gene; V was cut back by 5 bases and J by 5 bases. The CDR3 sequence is CASSPGQGVNEKLFF. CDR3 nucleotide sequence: TGCGCCAGCAGTCCGGGACAGGGAGTGAATGAAAAACTGTTTTTT.

Here the CDR3 reads CASHISGGRTYNEQFF. The DNA of the CDR3 is TGCGCCAGCCACATATCGGGCGGGAGGACCTACAATGAGCAGTTCTTC. This chain uses TRBV5-1 with TRBJ2-1, with 8 positions matching TRBD2. The CDR3 sequence is 16 residues long. The J segment lost 2 bases and the V segment lost 7 bases, leaving 11 bases of the junction unmatched. Germline CDR1 and CDR2: SGHRS and YFSETQ. The full variable domain, its missing parts supplied by reference TRBV5-1 and TRBJ2-1, is KAGVTQTPRYLIKTRGQQVTLSCSPISGHRSVSWYQQTPGQGLQFLFEYFSETQRNKGNFPGRFSGRQFSNSRSEMNVSTLELGDSALYLCASHISGGRTYNEQFFGPGTRLTVL.

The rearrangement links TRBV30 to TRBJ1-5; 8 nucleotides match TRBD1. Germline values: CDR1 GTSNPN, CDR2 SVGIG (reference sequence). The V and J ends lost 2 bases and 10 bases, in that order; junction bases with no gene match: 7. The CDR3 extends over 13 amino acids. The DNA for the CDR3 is TGTGCCTGGAGTTCGGGACAGGCAACACCCCAGCATTTT. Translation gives CAWSSGQATPQHF.

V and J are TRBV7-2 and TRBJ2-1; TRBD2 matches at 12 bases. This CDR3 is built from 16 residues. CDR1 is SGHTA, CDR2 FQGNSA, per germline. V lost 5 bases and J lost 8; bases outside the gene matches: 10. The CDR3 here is CASSPPSGRVSDEQFF. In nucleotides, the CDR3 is TGTGCCAGCAGCCCTCCTAGCGGGAGGGTGAGCGATGAGCAGTTCTTC. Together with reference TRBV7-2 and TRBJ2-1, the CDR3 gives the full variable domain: GAGVSQSPSNKVTEKGKDVELRCDPISGHTALYWYRQSLGQGLEFLIYFQGNSAPDKSGLPSDRFSAERTGGSVSTLTIQRTQQEDSAVYLCASSPPSGRVSDEQFFGPGTRLTVL.

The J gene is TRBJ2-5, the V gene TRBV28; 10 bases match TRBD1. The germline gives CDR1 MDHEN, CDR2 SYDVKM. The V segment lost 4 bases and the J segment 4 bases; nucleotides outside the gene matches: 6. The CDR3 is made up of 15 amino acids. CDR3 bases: TGTGCCAGCAGTTCACCGGGACAGGGGAGAGAGACCCAGTACTTC. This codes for CASSSPGQGRETQYF.

CDR3 DNA: TGTGCCAGCAGCTGGGACAGGGCTGAAGCTTTCTTT. Protein product: CASSWDRAEAFF. The rearrangement joins TRBV7-2 to TRBJ1-1; 9 nucleotides line up with TRBD1. This CDR3 has 12 residues. Germline CDR1 reads SGHTA; CDR2 reads FQGNSA. Trimming removed 4 bases from V and 6 bases from J; junction bases left unmatched: 0.

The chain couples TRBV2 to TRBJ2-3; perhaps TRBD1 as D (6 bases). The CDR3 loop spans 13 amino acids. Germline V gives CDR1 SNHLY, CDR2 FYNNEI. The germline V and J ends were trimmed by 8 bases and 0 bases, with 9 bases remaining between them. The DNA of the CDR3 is TGTGCCAGCTCAGGGGCTAGCACAGATACGCAGTATTTT. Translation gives CASSGASTDTQYF.

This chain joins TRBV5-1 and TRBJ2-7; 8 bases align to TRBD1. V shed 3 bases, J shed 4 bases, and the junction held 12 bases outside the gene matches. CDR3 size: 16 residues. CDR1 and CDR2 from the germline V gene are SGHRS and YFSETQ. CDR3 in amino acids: CASSSGTGPVTYEQYF. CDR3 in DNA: TGCGCCAGCAGCTCCGGGACAGGACCGGTCACTTACGAGCAGTACTTC.